Sequencing of this T cell receptor beta chain was carried out in a study of CD8+ T cells in alopecia areata. Study-wide background: Administration of oral tofacitinib to treated patients was at 5 to 10 mg twice daily.

About this clone: What it binds is unknown.

Study-level results: Under tofacitinib, fewer expanded CD8+ clones appeared among the top 100 scalp clones.

The treatment here: oral pan-JAK inhibitor, 5-10 mg twice daily. In alopecia areata patients, both lesional scalp punch biopsies and peripheral blood were collected. Extracted RNA was reverse transcribed, and the resulting cDNA served as sequencing template. Sequencing used immunoSEQ multiplex PCR; TCRdb keeps in-frame clones, though not all of them. The sample carries 140,000 to 150,000 clones, 45% to 65% recorded once. The starting material was CD8+ T cells sorted from blood, obtained at week 4, from a patient treated with tofacitinib. The clonotype comes from a human donor with alopecia areata.

The CDR3 DNA follows: TGTGCCAGCAGCTTAGATCCGGGTCCCACCGCCTACGAGCAGTACTTC. Translation gives CASSLDPGPTAYEQYF. This rearrangement joins TRBV9 to TRBJ2-7; no definite D call. V shed 4 bases and J shed 2 bases, with 19 bases lying between them. Germline V lookup: CDR1 SGDLS, CDR2 YYNGEE. The CDR3 loop spans 16 amino acids.